The 32 T cell receptor beta chains below come from one sample, sequenced in a study of PD-L1 blockade in urothelial cancer. TCRdb keeps only in-frame clones here, not all; method: immunoSEQ multiplex PCR. The repertoire holds 85,000 to 90,000 clones, with about 89% as singletons. Time point of the sample: pretreatment peripheral blood. Specimen: PBMCs, collected around atezolizumab (anti-PD-L1) treatment. All receptors derive from a woman of 80 years or more with urothelial cancer.

The chain carries TRBV4-2 and TRBJ1-1; D is perhaps TRBD1 (5 bases). Germline V gene data show CDR1 as LGHNA and CDR2 as YNFKEQ. V was shortened by 2 bases and J by 1 base, with 11 bases between the two germline ends. The CDR3 extends over 15 amino acids. As DNA, the CDR3 is TGTGCCAGCAGCCAACTACAGGTAGGGAACACTGAAGCTTTCTTT. Encoded protein: CASSQLQVGNTEAFF.

The rearrangement links TRBV2 to TRBJ1-5; D is unclear. CDR3 length: 13 residues. Trimming shortened V by 5 bases and J by 0 bases, and 5 bases separated the two germline ends. Germline V gene lookup returns CDR1 SNHLY and CDR2 FYNNEI. CDR3 bases: TGTGCCAGCAGTCTCAGTAGCAATCAGCCCCAGCATTTT. Translating it yields CASSLSSNQPQHF.

The rearrangement links TRBV9 to TRBJ2-3, with 12 positions matching TRBD2. This CDR3 is built from 18 residues. V lost 4 bases, J lost 0 bases, and 9 bases stayed unmatched. Germline loops: CDR1 SGDLS, CDR2 YYNGEE. The CDR3 coding sequence is TGTGCCAGCAGCCCCGGGCCTAGCGGGAGGGCCAGCACAGATACGCAGTATTTT. Translated, it gives CASSPGPSGRASTDTQYF.

This rearrangement joins TRBV9 to TRBJ2-5; no clear D. V lost 2 bases, J lost 5 bases, and 16 bases lay in between. CDR1 is SGDLS and CDR2 is YYNGEE in the germline V gene. The CDR3 runs to 15 residues. Written as DNA, the CDR3 is TGTGCCAGCAGCGTGAGTCCCTTATTCGGGGAGACCCAGTACTTC. Protein: CASSVSPLFGETQYF.

This chain connects TRBV2 to TRBJ1-3; TRBD1 might be the D (6 bases). Trimming cost V 1 base and J 4 bases, with 11 bases left between them. There are 15 residues in the CDR3. The germline CDR1 and CDR2 sequences are SNHLY and FYNNEI. The DNA for the CDR3 is TGTGCCAGCAGTGAAGACAGGGCGTCAGGAAACACCATATATTTT. The encoded protein is CASSEDRASGNTIYF.

V usage is TRBV7-9 and J usage is TRBJ2-1, with 9 nucleotides matching TRBD2. Per germline, CDR1 SEHNR and CDR2 FQNEAQ (reference sequence). The ends lost 4 bases at V and 8 bases at J; junction bases unmatched: 6. This CDR3 comprises 14 residues. Here the CDR3 DNA reads TGTGCCAGCAGCTGGAGCGGGGGGCGCGATGAGCAGTTCTTC. This codes for CASSWSGGRDEQFF.

The chain couples TRBV5-1 to TRBJ2-3, with 7 bases identical to TRBD2. CDR3 size: 13 residues. The trim removed 4 bases at V and 5 bases at J, leaving 4 bases unmatched. CDR1 is SGHRS and CDR2 is YFSETQ in the germline V gene. This CDR3 reads CASSPLAGDTQYF. Written as DNA, the CDR3 is TGCGCCAGCAGCCCATTAGCGGGAGATACGCAGTATTTT. The variable domain in full, completed from reference TRBV5-1 and TRBJ2-3, reads KAGVTQTPRYLIKTRGQQVTLSCSPISGHRSVSWYQQTPGQGLQFLFEYFSETQRNKGNFPGRFSGRQFSNSRSEMNVSTLELGDSALYLCASSPLAGDTQYFGPGTRLTVL.

V is TRBV28 and J is TRBJ1-1; tentative D call: TRBD1 (6 bases). Trimming shortened V by 10 bases and J by 2 bases, and 26 bases separated the two germline ends. CDR3 length: 17 amino acids. Per the germline V gene, CDR1 is MDHEN and CDR2 is SYDVKM. DNA for the CDR3: TGTGCCACGTATCCCGGCGGCAGGGGTCGTGGTAACACTGAAGCTTTCTTT. This translates into CATYPGGRGRGNTEAFF.

The J gene is TRBJ2-1, the V gene TRBV30, with 11 bases fitting TRBD2. The CDR3 covers 14 residues. Trimming cost V 0 bases and J 8 bases; bases outside gene matches: 3. The germline V gene has CDR1 GTSNPN and CDR2 SVGIG (reference sequence). CDR3 amino acids: CAWSVLLAGDEQFF. The CDR3 coding sequence is TGTGCCTGGAGTGTACTACTAGCGGGAGATGAGCAGTTCTTC.

The rearrangement links TRBV6-6 to TRBJ2-1; 8 nucleotides line up with TRBD1. The J segment lost 4 bases and the V segment lost 2 bases, leaving 4 bases of the junction unmatched. The CDR3 is 15 residues long. Germline V gene data show CDR1 as MNHNY and CDR2 as SVGAGI (reference sequence). As DNA, the CDR3 is TGTGCCAGCAGTTACGGACAGGGAAAGTACAATGAGCAGTTCTTC. Amino acid sequence: CASSYGQGKYNEQFF.

This clone has a single count. The chain is built from TRBV28 and TRBJ2-7, with 8 bases identical to TRBD1. The ends lost 6 bases at V and 4 bases at J; junction bases unmatched: 14. The CDR3 runs 16 residues. The V gene's germline CDR1 is MDHEN and CDR2 SYDVKM. The CDR3 here is CASSSEKGQETYEQYF. The DNA of the CDR3 is TGTGCCAGCAGCAGCGAAAAGGGACAGGAAACGTACGAGCAGTACTTC.

The chain joins TRBV19 to TRBJ1-2; possible D gene TRBD1, 6 bases. Trimming left V 4 bases short and J 11 bases short, with 17 bases between. CDR3 size: 13 residues. Germline V gene data show CDR1 as LNHDA and CDR2 as SQIVND (reference sequence). The CDR3 spells CASSNQQGVEYTF. CDR3 coding DNA: TGTGCCAGTAGTAACCAACAGGGCGTGGAATACACCTTC.

This chain links TRBV19 with TRBJ2-1, with 8 nucleotides matching TRBD1. Germline CDR1 reads LNHDA; CDR2 reads SQIVND (reference sequence). The trim removed 6 bases at V and 13 bases at J, leaving 11 bases unmatched. This CDR3 is 13 amino acids long. The DNA for the CDR3 is TGTGCCAGTAGGGACAGGGTTGAGAGGGTTCAGTTCTTC. It codes for CASRDRVERVQFF.

The rearrangement uses TRBV11-2 and TRBJ2-7; 15 nucleotides match TRBD2. The V and J ends lost 3 bases and 5 bases, in that order; junction bases with no gene match: 5. The CDR3 length is 16 residues. Germline V gene sequence: CDR1 SGHAT, CDR2 FQNNGV. The CDR3 DNA reads TGTGCCAGCAGCTTGGGGGGACTAGCGGGAGGACACGAGCAGTACTTC. Its translation is CASSLGGLAGGHEQYF.

This chain joins TRBV5-1 and TRBJ2-1, with a weak D call TRBD1 (5 bases). V was shortened by 6 bases and J by 8 bases, with 21 bases between the two germline ends. CDR3 length: 15 residues. Germline lookup yields CDR1 SGHRS and CDR2 YFSETQ. Written as DNA, the CDR3 is TGCGCCAGCAAACCAGAAGGACAAACCGGCGATGAGCAGTTCTTC. Translated, it gives CASKPEGQTGDEQFF.

This chain uses TRBV15 with TRBJ1-1; D might be TRBD1 (6 bases). The CDR3 is 13 amino acids. Per germline, CDR1 LNHNV and CDR2 YYDKDF (reference sequence). The V and J ends lost 9 bases and 0 bases respectively, with 11 bases between them. The CDR3 bases are TGTGCCACGTCTGGACAGTTGAACACTGAAGCTTTCTTT. It encodes CATSGQLNTEAFF.

Only one count was recorded for this clone. The chain carries TRBV5-1 and TRBJ2-2; possible D gene TRBD1, 6 bases. Germline CDR1 SGHRS, CDR2 YFSETQ. The CDR3 extends over 16 amino acids. Trimming took off 4 bases at V and 1 base at J, with 14 bases between the two ends. The CDR3 DNA follows: TGCGCCAGCAGCCCCTTTAGACAGGAGAACACCGGGGAGCTGTTTTTT. Translated, it gives CASSPFRQENTGELFF. The variable domain in full, with the rest retrieved from reference TRBV5-1 and TRBJ2-2, is KAGVTQTPRYLIKTRGQQVTLSCSPISGHRSVSWYQQTPGQGLQFLFEYFSETQRNKGNFPGRFSGRQFSNSRSEMNVSTLELGDSALYLCASSPFRQENTGELFFGEGSRLTVL.

The V gene is TRBV9, the J gene TRBJ2-1, with 10 bases that match TRBD2. V lost 0 bases to trimming and J lost 0 bases; unmatched junction nucleotides: 0. Germline V gene data show CDR1 as SGDLS and CDR2 as YYNGEE. The CDR3 contains 16 residues. CDR3 sequence: CASSVGTSGSYNEQFF. The CDR3 bases are TGTGCCAGCAGCGTAGGGACTAGCGGCTCCTACAATGAGCAGTTCTTC.

This chain joins TRBV2 and TRBJ2-3; the D is unclear. Trimming removed 2 bases at V and 0 bases at J, with 3 bases between. The CDR3 is made up of 13 amino acids. Germline V gene sequence: CDR1 SNHLY, CDR2 FYNNEI. CDR3 sequence reads: CASSELSTDTQYF. In DNA, the CDR3 is TGTGCCAGCAGTGAACTGAGCACAGATACGCAGTATTTT.

The chain carries TRBV2 and TRBJ1-5; D is ambiguous. Trimming removed 7 bases from V and 2 bases from J, with 12 bases in between. CDR1 is SNHLY, CDR2 FYNNEI, per germline. The CDR3 runs to 14 residues. DNA for the CDR3: TGTGCCAGCAAACGCGGTTTCGGCAATCAGCCCCAGCATTTT. Its protein product is CASKRGFGNQPQHF.

This clone was seen just once. The chain couples TRBV18 to TRBJ1-4; maybe TRBD1 (6 bases). In germline, CDR1 is KGHSH, CDR2 LQKENI. The CDR3 length is 16 residues. V was clipped by 4 bases and J by 5 bases, with 17 bases between them. The CDR3 DNA follows: TGTGCCAGCTCACGAGACGAGGCAGGGGACAATGAAAAACTGTTTTTT. This codes for CASSRDEAGDNEKLFF.

V is TRBV14 and J is TRBJ1-1, with D perhaps matching TRBD1 (6 bases). CDR1 SGHDN and CDR2 FVKESK come from the germline V gene. CDR3 length: 13 residues. The V and J ends lost 4 bases and 8 bases respectively, with 14 bases between them. DNA for the CDR3: TGTGCCAGCAGCCCTGGGACATACCGCGAAGCTTTCTTT. Its translation is CASSPGTYREAFF.

The chain carries TRBV4-1 and TRBJ2-1; TRBD2 matches 12 bases. The J segment lost 4 bases and the V segment lost 1 base, leaving 11 bases of the junction unmatched. Germline V gene lookup returns CDR1 MGHRA and CDR2 YSYEKL. This CDR3 is built from 19 residues. The CDR3 region is CASSQAQGALAGGYNEQFF. For the CDR3, the DNA is TGCGCCAGCAGCCAAGCTCAGGGTGCCCTAGCGGGAGGGTACAATGAGCAGTTCTTC.

This chain joins TRBV27 and TRBJ1-5; D might be TRBD1 (5 bases). Germline-derived CDR1 and CDR2 are MNHEY and SMNVEV (reference sequence). CDR3 length: 15 amino acids. Trimming stripped 10 bases from V and 1 base from J, with 17 bases between. This chain's CDR3 is CATLVRQTSNQPQHF. The CDR3 DNA sequence: TGTGCCACCCTCGTGAGACAGACCAGCAATCAGCCCCAGCATTTT.

The CDR3 here is CASSYRGGVGQPQHF. The CDR3 bases are TGTGCCAGCAGTTACAGGGGCGGAGTTGGACAGCCCCAGCATTTT. The chain is built from TRBV28 and TRBJ1-5, with 7 nucleotides matching TRBD1. The V gene end was trimmed by 4 bases and the J gene end by 7 bases; junction bases not matched to a gene: 10. This CDR3 is 15 amino acids long. Germline V gene lookup returns CDR1 MDHEN and CDR2 SYDVKM.

V gene TRBV9 combines with J gene TRBJ2-7; D is perhaps TRBD2 (6 bases). Trimming stripped 4 bases from V and 2 bases from J, with 16 bases between. In germline, CDR1 is SGDLS, CDR2 YYNGEE. This CDR3 is built from 15 residues. Here the CDR3 DNA reads TGTGCCAGCAGCCCTCGGTCGGGCGGGGCCTACGAGCAGTACTTC. Its translation is CASSPRSGGAYEQYF.

This sequence joins TRBV10-3 and TRBJ2-1, with D perhaps matching TRBD1 (6 bases). Trimming removed 6 bases from V and 8 bases from J, with 14 bases in between. CDR3 size: 13 residues. Germline loops: CDR1 ENHRY, CDR2 SYGVKD. The CDR3 region is CAISSGATDEQFF. CDR3 DNA: TGTGCCATCAGCTCAGGGGCTACGGATGAGCAGTTCTTC.

In this sample, this clone turned up a few times. The gene calls are TRBV7-3 and TRBJ1-1, with TRBD1 matching 10 bases. The ends lost 5 bases at V and 4 bases at J; junction bases unmatched: 7. Germline assignment: CDR1 SGHTA and CDR2 FQGTGA. The CDR3 is made up of 15 amino acids. DNA of the CDR3: TGTGCCAGCAGCCTAAAAGGGACAGGGGTCACTGAAGCTTTCTTT. This codes for CASSLKGTGVTEAFF.

The chain recombines TRBV25-1 with TRBJ2-2; perhaps TRBD2 as D (6 bases). Germline V gene lookup returns CDR1 MGHDK and CDR2 SYGVNS. Between the trimmed V and J ends, which lost 1 base and 7 bases, there was a span of 22 bases. The length of the CDR3 is 18 residues. The CDR3 protein is CASSEFSARAGGVGELFF. For the CDR3, the DNA is TGTGCCAGCAGTGAATTTTCTGCCAGGGCCGGCGGGGTCGGGGAGCTGTTTTTT. The full variable domain, with the rest looked up from reference TRBV25-1 and TRBJ2-2, is EADIYQTPRYLVIGTGKKITLECSQTMGHDKMYWYQQDPGMELHLIHYSYGVNSTEKGDLSSESTVSRIRTEHFPLTLESARPSHTSQYLCASSEFSARAGGVGELFFGEGSRLTVL.

This clone was detected only a few times. J is TRBJ1-1 and V is TRBV28; the D is unclear. CDR1 is MDHEN and CDR2 is SYDVKM in the germline V gene. Trimming stripped 1 base from V and 0 bases from J, with 6 bases between. CDR3 length: 14 amino acids. In nucleotides, the CDR3 is TGTGCCAGCAGTTTATTTCTCTTGAACACTGAAGCTTTCTTT. This sequence encodes CASSLFLLNTEAFF.

This chain connects TRBV2 to TRBJ2-1; D may be TRBD1 (6 bases). Germline-derived CDR1 and CDR2 are SNHLY and FYNNEI. The CDR3 length is 19 residues. The V end was cut by 4 bases, the J end by 4 bases, with 26 bases between. DNA for the CDR3: TGTGCCAGCAGTGCCAGGGGTAGTGGGGCTTCTAGCCCTTACAATGAGCAGTTCTTC. The encoded protein is CASSARGSGASSPYNEQFF.

This rearrangement joins TRBV2 to TRBJ2-1, with D unresolved. CDR1 and CDR2 from the germline V gene are SNHLY and FYNNEI. The CDR3 is 17 amino acids. The V end lost 5 bases, the J end lost 8 bases, and 25 bases lay between the germline ends. Here the CDR3 DNA reads TGTGCCAGCAGTCTTGTCCCCCCTACGCTCCGGTCCCATGAGCAGTTCTTC. Its protein is CASSLVPPTLRSHEQFF.